The subject of this entry is one T cell receptor (beta chain). Its specificity is unknown. This record belongs to a study of Ad26.COV2.S vaccination and SARS-CoV-2 variants. Study summary: As a participant in COV1001, the donor was in the Ad26.COV2.S trial arm.

Regarding treatment: some 19 received Ad26.COV2.S at low or high dose, single or two shots; roughly 5 received placebo; per-sample allocation not given. Each sample was drawn 63 days after the first injection (of vaccine or placebo). Findings of the study overall: Using TCR breadth and depth analyses may have led to underestimated total T cell responses.

V was clipped by 4 bases and J by 8 bases, with 10 bases between them. This CDR3 spans 12 amino acids. Profiled with immunoSEQ multiplex PCR; TCRdb holds only in-frame clones, not every one. The table shows 250,000 or so clones, with 87% occurring only once. The sequenced sample was peripheral blood, obtained in a trial of Ad26.COV2.S vaccine versus placebo. The receptor's source is a person aged 18 to 65 who received the Ad26.COV2.S COVID-19 vaccine or a placebo. This chain joins TRBV5-3 and TRBJ2-1; D not certain. Being an ORF, TRBV5-3 has a function that is uncertain. The CDR3 DNA sequence: TGTGCCAGAAGCGTTCAGATGGATGAGCAGTTCTTC. The encoded protein is CARSVQMDEQFF.